These 7 T cell receptor beta chains originate from one sample sequenced in a study of T cell repertoires in aging, cancer and after chemotherapy. Amplification of TCR beta used genomic DNA extracted from peripheral blood. Rearranged V-D-J TRB sequences were amplified with a mixed TRB-A/B primer pool. A single record per CDR3 protein comes from TCRdb applying MiXCR to the multiplex PCR reads. Of 400 to 550 distinct CDR3 sequences listed, roughly a third were seen once; the top ten hold more than 25%. The source material was blood. The receptors derive from a human donor with a blood cancer.

This clonotype is judged large. CDR3 sequence (DNA): TGTGCCAGCAGCACCAACAGGGGACTGAACTATGGCTACACCTTC. As protein: CASSTNRGLNYGYTF. J is TRBJ1-2 and V is TRBV5-4, with 7 positions matching TRBD1. Trimming at V came to 4 bases and at J to 2 bases, leaving 8 bases not matched to a gene. CDR1 SGHNT and CDR2 YYREEE come from the germline V gene (reference sequence). The CDR3 runs 15 residues.

The chain carries TRBV6-1 and TRBJ2-3; D tentatively reads TRBD1 or TRBD2 (6 bases each). Germline CDR1 is MNHNS and CDR2 is SASEGT. This CDR3 is built from 15 residues. The V end lost 5 bases, the J end lost 5 bases, and 17 bases lay between the germline ends. In DNA, the CDR3 is TGTGCCAGCAGTAACGTATGGGGGGCCGGAGATACGCAGTATTTT. Its protein is CASSNVWGAGDTQYF.

This clonotype qualifies as large (0.1 to 1%). This sequence joins TRBV11-1 and TRBJ2-5; D tentatively reads TRBD1 or TRBD2 (5 bases each). The CDR3 spans 13 residues. V lost 3 bases to trimming and J lost 4 bases, with 9 bases between them. The germline V gene encodes CDR1 SGHAT and CDR2 FQDESV (reference sequence). The CDR3 coding sequence is TGTGCCAGCAGCTTTGGGGCGGGAGAGACCCAGTACTTC. This sequence encodes CASSFGAGETQYF.

Judged by abundance, this clonotype is large (0.1 to 1%). The chain employs TRBV19 and TRBJ2-7, with D possibly TRBD2 on 6 matching bases. CDR3 size: 14 residues. Germline assignment: CDR1 LNHDA and CDR2 SQIVND (reference sequence). V was pared by 9 bases and J by 5 bases, with 20 bases between. CDR3 nucleotides: TGTGCCAGCTCTATGTGGACTAAGGGGAACGAGCAGTACTTC. This codes for CASSMWTKGNEQYF.

By sample fraction, this clonotype is large. The chain joins TRBV12-3 or TRBV12-4 to TRBJ2-5, with 9 bases lining up with TRBD2. This CDR3 has 14 amino acids. The V segment lost 7 bases and the J segment 7 bases; nucleotides outside the gene matches: 10. CDR3 in amino acids: CASTSSGSWGTQYF. The DNA for the CDR3 is TGTGCCAGCACTAGTAGCGGGAGCTGGGGGACCCAGTACTTC.

This clonotype came up a few times. This chain connects TRBV28 to TRBJ1-1, with D perhaps TRBD1 (6 bases). This CDR3 is 17 amino acids long. V was pared by 5 bases and J by 0 bases, with 19 bases between. In germline, CDR1 is MDHEN, CDR2 SYDVKM. DNA of the CDR3: TGTGCCAGCAGTCACCCGAGAGGGGGGCAGGTGAACACTGAAGCTTTCTTT. Amino acid sequence: CASSHPRGGQVNTEAFF.

Within the sample, this clonotype is medium-sized (0.01 to 0.1%). The chain uses TRBV20-1 and TRBJ1-5; TRBD1 might be the D (5 bases). The CDR3 sequence is 15 residues long. Looked up from germline, CDR1 is DFQATT and CDR2 is SNEGSKA (reference sequence). The V end lost 3 bases, the J end lost 0 bases, and 12 bases lay between the germline ends. The CDR3 DNA reads TGCAGTGCTAGGGGCAGGGTGGATAGCAATCAGCCCCAGCATTTT. It yields the protein CSARGRVDSNQPQHF.